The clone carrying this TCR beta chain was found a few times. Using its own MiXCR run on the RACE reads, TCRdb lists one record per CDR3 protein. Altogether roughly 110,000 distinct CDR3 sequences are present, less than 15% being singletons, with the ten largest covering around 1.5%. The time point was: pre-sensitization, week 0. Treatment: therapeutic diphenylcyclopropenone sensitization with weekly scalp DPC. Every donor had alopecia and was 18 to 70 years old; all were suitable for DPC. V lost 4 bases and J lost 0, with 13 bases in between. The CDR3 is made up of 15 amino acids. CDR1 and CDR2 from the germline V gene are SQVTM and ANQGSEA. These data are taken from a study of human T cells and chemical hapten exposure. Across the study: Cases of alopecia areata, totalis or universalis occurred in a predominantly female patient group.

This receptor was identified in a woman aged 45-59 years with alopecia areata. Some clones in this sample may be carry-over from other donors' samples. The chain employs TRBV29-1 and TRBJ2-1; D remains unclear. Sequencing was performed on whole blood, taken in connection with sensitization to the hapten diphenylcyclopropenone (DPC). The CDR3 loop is CSVVPRVVSYNEQFF. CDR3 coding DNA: TGCAGCGTTGTCCCTAGGGTAGTCTCCTACAATGAGCAGTTCTTC.